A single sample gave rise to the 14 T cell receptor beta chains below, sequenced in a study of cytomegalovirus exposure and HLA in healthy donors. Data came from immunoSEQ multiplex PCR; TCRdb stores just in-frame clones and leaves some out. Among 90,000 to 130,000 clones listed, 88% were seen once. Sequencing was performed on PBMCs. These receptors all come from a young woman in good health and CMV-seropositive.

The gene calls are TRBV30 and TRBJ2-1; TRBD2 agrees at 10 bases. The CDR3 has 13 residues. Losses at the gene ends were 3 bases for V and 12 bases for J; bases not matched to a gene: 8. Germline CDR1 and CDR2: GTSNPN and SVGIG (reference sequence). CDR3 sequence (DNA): TGTGCCTGGAGAACGGGACTAGCGAGGCCGCAGTTCTTC. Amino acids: CAWRTGLARPQFF.

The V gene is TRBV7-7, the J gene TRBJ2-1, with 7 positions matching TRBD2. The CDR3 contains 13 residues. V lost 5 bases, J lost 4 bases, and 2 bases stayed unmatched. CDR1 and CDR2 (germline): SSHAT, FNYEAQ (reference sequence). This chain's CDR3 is CASSPGGYNEQFF. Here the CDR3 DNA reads TGTGCCAGCAGCCCGGGGGGATACAATGAGCAGTTCTTC. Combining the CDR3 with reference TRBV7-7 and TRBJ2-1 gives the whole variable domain GAGVSQSPRYKVTKRGQDVTLRCDPISSHATLYWYQQALGQGPEFLTYFNYEAQPDKSGLPSDRFSAERPEGSISTLTIQRTEQRDSAMYRCASSPGGYNEQFFGPGTRLTVL.

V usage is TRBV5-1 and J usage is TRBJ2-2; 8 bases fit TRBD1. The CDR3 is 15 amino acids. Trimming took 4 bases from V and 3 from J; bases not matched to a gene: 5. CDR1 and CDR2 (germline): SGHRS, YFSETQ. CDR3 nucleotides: TGCGCCAGCAGCATCGGACAGGGATACACCGGGGAGCTGTTTTTT. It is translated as CASSIGQGYTGELFF.

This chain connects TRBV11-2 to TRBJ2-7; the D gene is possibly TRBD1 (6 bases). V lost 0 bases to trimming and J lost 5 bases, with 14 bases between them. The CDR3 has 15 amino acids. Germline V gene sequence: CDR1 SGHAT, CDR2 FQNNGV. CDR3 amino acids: CASSLDSHRADEQYF. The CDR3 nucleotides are TGTGCCAGCAGCTTAGATTCGCACAGGGCAGACGAGCAGTACTTC.

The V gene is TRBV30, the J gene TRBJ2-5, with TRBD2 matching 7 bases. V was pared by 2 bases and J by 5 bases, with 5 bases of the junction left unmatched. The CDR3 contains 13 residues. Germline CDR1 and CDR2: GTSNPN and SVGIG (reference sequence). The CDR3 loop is CAWSRLAYETQYF. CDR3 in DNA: TGTGCCTGGAGTAGACTAGCCTACGAGACCCAGTACTTC.

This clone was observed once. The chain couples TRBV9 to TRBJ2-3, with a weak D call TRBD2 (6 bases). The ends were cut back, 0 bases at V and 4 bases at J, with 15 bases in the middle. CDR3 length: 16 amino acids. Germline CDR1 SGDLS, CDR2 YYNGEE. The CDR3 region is CASSVGGAGLADTQYF. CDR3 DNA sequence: TGTGCCAGCAGCGTAGGGGGTGCGGGGCTCGCAGATACGCAGTATTTT.

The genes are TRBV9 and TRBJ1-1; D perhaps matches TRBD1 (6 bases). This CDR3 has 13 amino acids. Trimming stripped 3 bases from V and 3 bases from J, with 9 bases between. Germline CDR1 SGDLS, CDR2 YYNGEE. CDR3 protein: CASSAHRDTEAFF. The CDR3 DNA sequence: TGTGCCAGCAGCGCCCACAGGGACACTGAAGCTTTCTTT.

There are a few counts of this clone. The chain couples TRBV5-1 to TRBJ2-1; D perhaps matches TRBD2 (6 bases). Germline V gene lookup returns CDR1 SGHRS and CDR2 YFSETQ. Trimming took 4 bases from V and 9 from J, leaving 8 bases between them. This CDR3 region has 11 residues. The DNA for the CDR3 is TGCGCCAGCAGCGGAGGGATTGAGCAGTTCTTC. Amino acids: CASSGGIEQFF.

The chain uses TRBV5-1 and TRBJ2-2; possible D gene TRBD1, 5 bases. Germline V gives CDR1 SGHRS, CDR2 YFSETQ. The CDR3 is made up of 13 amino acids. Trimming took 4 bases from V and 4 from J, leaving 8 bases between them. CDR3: CASSVTVTGELFF. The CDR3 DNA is TGCGCCAGCAGCGTGACAGTCACCGGGGAGCTGTTTTTT.

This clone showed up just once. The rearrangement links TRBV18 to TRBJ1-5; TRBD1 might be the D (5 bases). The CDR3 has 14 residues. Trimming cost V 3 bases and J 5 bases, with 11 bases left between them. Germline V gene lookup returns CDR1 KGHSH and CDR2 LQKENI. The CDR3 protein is CASSPTGLHQPQHF. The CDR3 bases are TGTGCCAGCTCACCCACAGGTTTGCATCAGCCCCAGCATTTT.

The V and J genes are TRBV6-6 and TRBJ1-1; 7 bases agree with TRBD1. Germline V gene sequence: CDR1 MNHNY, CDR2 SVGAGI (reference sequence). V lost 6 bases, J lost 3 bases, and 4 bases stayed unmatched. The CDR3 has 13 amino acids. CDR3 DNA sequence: TGTGCCAGCAGAGGACAGGAATACACTGAAGCTTTCTTT. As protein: CASRGQEYTEAFF.

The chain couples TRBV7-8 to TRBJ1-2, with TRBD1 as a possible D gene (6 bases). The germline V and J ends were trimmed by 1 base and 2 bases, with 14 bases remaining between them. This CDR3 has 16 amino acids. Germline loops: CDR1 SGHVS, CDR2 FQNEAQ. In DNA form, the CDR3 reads TGTGCCAGCAGCTTAGGCTCCTCCGGGACAAACTATGGCTACACCTTC. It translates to CASSLGSSGTNYGYTF. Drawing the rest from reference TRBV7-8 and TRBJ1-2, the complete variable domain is GAGVSQSPRYKVAKRGQDVALRCDPISGHVSLFWYQQALGQGPEFLTYFQNEAQLDKSGLPSDRFFAERPEGSVSTLKIQRTQQEDSAVYLCASSLGSSGTNYGYTFGSGTRLTVV.

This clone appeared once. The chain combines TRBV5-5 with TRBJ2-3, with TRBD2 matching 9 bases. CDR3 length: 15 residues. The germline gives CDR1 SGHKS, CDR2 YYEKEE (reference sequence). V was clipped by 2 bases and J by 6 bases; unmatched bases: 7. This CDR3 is CASSLLSGGPDTQYF. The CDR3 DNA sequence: TGTGCCAGCAGCTTACTTAGCGGGGGACCGGATACGCAGTATTTT.

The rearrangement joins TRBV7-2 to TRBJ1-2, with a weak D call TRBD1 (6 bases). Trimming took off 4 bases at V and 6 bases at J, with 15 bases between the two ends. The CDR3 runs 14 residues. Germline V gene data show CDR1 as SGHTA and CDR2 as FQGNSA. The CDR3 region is CASSSGQGRHGYTF. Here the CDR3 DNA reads TGTGCCAGCAGCTCGGGACAAGGGCGGCATGGCTACACCTTC.